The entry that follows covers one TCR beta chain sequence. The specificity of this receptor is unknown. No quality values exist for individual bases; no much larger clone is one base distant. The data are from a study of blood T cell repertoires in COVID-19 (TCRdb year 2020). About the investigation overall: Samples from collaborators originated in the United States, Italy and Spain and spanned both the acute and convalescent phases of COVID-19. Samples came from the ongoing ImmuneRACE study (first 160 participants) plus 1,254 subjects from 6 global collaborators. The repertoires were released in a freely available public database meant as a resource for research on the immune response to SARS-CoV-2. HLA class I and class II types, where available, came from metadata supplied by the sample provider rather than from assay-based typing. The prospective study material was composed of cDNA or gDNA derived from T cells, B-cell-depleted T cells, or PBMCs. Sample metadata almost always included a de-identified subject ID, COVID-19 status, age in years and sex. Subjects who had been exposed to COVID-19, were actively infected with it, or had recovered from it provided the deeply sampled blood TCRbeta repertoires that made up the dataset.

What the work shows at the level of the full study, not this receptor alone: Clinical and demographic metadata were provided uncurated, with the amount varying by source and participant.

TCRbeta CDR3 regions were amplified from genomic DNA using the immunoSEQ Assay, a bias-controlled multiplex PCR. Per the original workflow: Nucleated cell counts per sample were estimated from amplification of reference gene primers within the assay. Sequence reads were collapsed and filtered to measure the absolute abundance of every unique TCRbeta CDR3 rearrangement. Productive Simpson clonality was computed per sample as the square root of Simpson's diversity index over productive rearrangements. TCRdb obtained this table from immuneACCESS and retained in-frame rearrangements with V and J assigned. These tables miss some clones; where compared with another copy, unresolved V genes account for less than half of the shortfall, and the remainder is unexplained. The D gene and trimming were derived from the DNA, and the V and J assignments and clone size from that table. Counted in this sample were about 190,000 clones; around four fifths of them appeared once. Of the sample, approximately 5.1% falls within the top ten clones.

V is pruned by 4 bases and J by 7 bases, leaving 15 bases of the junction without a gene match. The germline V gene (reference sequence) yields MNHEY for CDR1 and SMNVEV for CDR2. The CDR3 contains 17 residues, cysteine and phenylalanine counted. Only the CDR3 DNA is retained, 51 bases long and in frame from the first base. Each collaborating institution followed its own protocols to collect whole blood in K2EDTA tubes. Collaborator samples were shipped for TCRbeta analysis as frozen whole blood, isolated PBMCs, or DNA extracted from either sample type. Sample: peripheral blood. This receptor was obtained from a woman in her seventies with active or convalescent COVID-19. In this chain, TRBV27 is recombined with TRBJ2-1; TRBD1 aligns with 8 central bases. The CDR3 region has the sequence CASSSDRVAHRRNEQFF. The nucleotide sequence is TGTGCCAGCAGTTCGGACAGGGTAGCGCACCGCAGGAATGAGCAGTTCTTC.